What follows are 30 T cell receptor beta chains derived from one specimen sequenced in a study of cytomegalovirus exposure and HLA in healthy donors. PCR amplification relied on 60 Vbeta primers (plus 13 Jbeta primers). This table comes from immunoSEQ multiplex PCR, and its TCRdb copy is limited to in-frame clones, with some not included. The repertoire holds under 200,000 clones, with approximately 71% as singletons. The sample comprised PBMCs. The receptors here all came from a girl aged 5 to 17 in good health and CMV-seronegative.

This chain connects TRBV5-6 to TRBJ1-6, with 7 bases fitting TRBD1. From germline, CDR1 is SGHDT and CDR2 YYEEEE. The CDR3 consists of 18 residues. The V segment lost 4 bases and the J segment 7 bases; nucleotides outside the gene matches: 17. CDR3 sequence reads: CASSPRQGRGGVNSPLHF. CDR3 DNA sequence: TGTGCCAGCAGCCCAAGACAGGGAAGGGGTGGGGTGAATTCACCCCTCCACTTT.

V usage is TRBV9 and J usage is TRBJ2-7; D might be TRBD1 (6 bases). The germline CDR1 and CDR2 sequences are SGDLS and YYNGEE. V dropped 3 bases and J dropped 3 bases, with 25 bases sitting between them. CDR3 length equals 18 residues. The CDR3 loop is CASSATTRGRTDNYEQYF. The CDR3 DNA is TGTGCCAGCAGCGCTACAACCAGGGGCCGCACCGATAACTACGAGCAGTACTTC.

As to this clone: At the DNA level, this CDR3 is encoded by other sequences in the same sample as well. The CDR3 is CASSPGQSNYEQYF. DNA of the CDR3: TGTGCCAGCAGCCCGGGACAGTCGAACTACGAGCAGTACTTC. The J gene is TRBJ2-7, the V gene TRBV11-2, with 7 bases that match TRBD1. J gave up 3 bases and V 5 bases, and 7 bases lay outside the gene matches. The CDR3 runs 14 residues. Germline values: CDR1 SGHAT, CDR2 FQNNGV.

The genes are TRBV19 and TRBJ2-7; TRBD2 agrees at 11 bases. The CDR3 length is 18 residues. After removal of 5 bases from V and 3 bases from J, the junction contained 15 bases not matched to a gene. Germline assignment: CDR1 LNHDA and CDR2 SQIVND (reference sequence). The CDR3 here is CASSPRARLAGSSYEQYF. CDR3 in DNA: TGTGCCAGTAGTCCCCGGGCTCGACTAGCGGGGAGTAGCTACGAGCAGTACTTC.

The chain couples TRBV6-5 to TRBJ2-3, with D perhaps TRBD1 (6 bases). CDR1 is MNHEY and CDR2 is SVGAGI in the germline V gene. Trimming cost V 6 bases and J 0 bases, with 7 bases left between them. The CDR3 is 13 amino acids. As DNA, the CDR3 is TGTGCCAGCAGACAGGGCAGCACAGATACGCAGTATTTT. Protein product: CASRQGSTDTQYF.

As concerns this clone: Other nucleotide sequences from this sample produce the same CDR3. The chain is built from TRBV6-5 and TRBJ2-7, with 7 bases lining up with TRBD2. The V gene end was trimmed by 4 bases and the J gene end by 2 bases; junction bases not matched to a gene: 5. The CDR3 length is 14 residues. Per the germline V gene, CDR1 is MNHEY and CDR2 is SVGAGI. CDR3 sequence reads: CASSSTGTTYEQYF. CDR3 nucleotides: TGTGCCAGCAGTTCCACCGGGACTACCTACGAGCAGTACTTC.

V and J are TRBV7-3 and TRBJ1-2; 9 bases are shared with TRBD1. The CDR3 is made up of 14 amino acids. Germline CDR1 and CDR2: SGHTA and FQGTGA. After removal of 4 bases from V and 8 bases from J, the junction contained 8 bases not matched to a gene. CDR3 nucleotide sequence: TGTGCCAGCAGCTCGGACAGGGGTGCGGGCGGCTACACCTTC. The encoded protein is CASSSDRGAGGYTF.

The V gene is TRBV6-6, the J gene TRBJ2-3; tentatively, D is TRBD1 (6 bases). The CDR3 runs 15 residues. Germline CDR1 is MNHNY and CDR2 is SVGAGI (reference sequence). Trimming shortened V by 5 bases and J by 4 bases, and 16 bases separated the two germline ends. CDR3 residues: CASSGGLGFPDTQYF. The CDR3 nucleotides read TGTGCCAGCAGTGGGGGCTTAGGGTTCCCAGATACGCAGTATTTT.

This clone was picked up one time. The rearrangement uses TRBV5-1 and TRBJ2-5; D perhaps matches TRBD2 (5 bases). The length of the CDR3 is 12 residues. The germline V gene encodes CDR1 SGHRS and CDR2 YFSETQ. Trimming stripped 4 bases from V and 2 bases from J, with 6 bases between. In DNA form, the CDR3 reads TGCGCCAGCAGCGAGGGTCAAGAGACCCAGTACTTC. It yields the protein CASSEGQETQYF. The full variable domain, with the rest looked up from reference TRBV5-1 and TRBJ2-5, is KAGVTQTPRYLIKTRGQQVTLSCSPISGHRSVSWYQQTPGQGLQFLFEYFSETQRNKGNFPGRFSGRQFSNSRSEMNVSTLELGDSALYLCASSEGQETQYFGPGTRLLVL.

The rearrangement links TRBV7-9 to TRBJ1-1, with D unclear. This CDR3 has 16 amino acids. The V gene lost 2 bases and the J gene lost 1 base, with 14 bases spanning the gap. Germline values: CDR1 SEHNR, CDR2 FQNEAQ (reference sequence). Here the CDR3 DNA reads TGTGCCAGCAGCTTATCGGGAGGATTAGGGAACACTGAAGCTTTCTTT. This translates into CASSLSGGLGNTEAFF.

This clone was seen only once. The chain joins TRBV7-7 to TRBJ2-2; TRBD2 matches 12 bases. The V segment lost 4 bases and the J segment 0 bases; nucleotides outside the gene matches: 6. The CDR3 runs 18 residues. Per germline, CDR1 SSHAT and CDR2 FNYEAQ (reference sequence). The CDR3: CASSSGLAGTPNTGELFF. CDR3 DNA sequence: TGTGCCAGCAGCTCCGGACTAGCGGGGACGCCGAACACCGGGGAGCTGTTTTTT.

Comments on this clone: At one boundary the junction diverges from the germline segment, which might be a read error. The V and J genes are TRBV4-2 and TRBJ2-1; possibly TRBD2 for D (5 bases). The CDR3 extends over 20 amino acids. Per germline, CDR1 LGHNA and CDR2 YNFKEQ. The CDR3 loop reads CASSRGLDRGPETLNNEQLF. CDR3 in DNA: TGTGCCAGCAGCCGAGGACTCGACCGCGGACCCGAAACATTAAACAATGAGCAGCTCTTC.

This sequence joins TRBV5-6 and TRBJ1-4; TRBD1 aligns across 7 bases. Germline loops: CDR1 SGHDT, CDR2 YYEEEE. This CDR3 is 14 amino acids long. J gave up 3 bases and V 4 bases, and 3 bases lay outside the gene matches. In nucleotides, the CDR3 is TGTGCCAGCAGCACAGGGGCTTCTAATGAAAAACTGTTTTTT. This sequence encodes CASSTGASNEKLFF.

The chain has TRBV6-5 and TRBJ2-7; D is ambiguous. V was shortened by 4 bases and J by 6 bases, with 13 bases between the two germline ends. This CDR3 region has 13 residues. Per the germline V gene, CDR1 is MNHEY and CDR2 is SVGAGI. The CDR3 reads CASSLNSMVEQYF. CDR3 coding DNA: TGTGCCAGCAGTTTGAACTCGATGGTCGAGCAGTACTTC.

The DNA for the CDR3 is TGTGCCAGCAGCTTAGGCTGGGACAGGGGTAGCAATCAGCCCCAGCATTTT. Its translation is CASSLGWDRGSNQPQHF. This sequence joins TRBV7-9 and TRBJ1-5, with TRBD1 matching over 10 bases. In germline, CDR1 is SEHNR, CDR2 FQNEAQ (reference sequence). The CDR3 sequence is 17 residues long. V was clipped by 1 base and J by 0 bases; unmatched bases: 3.

The chain couples TRBV6-6 to TRBJ1-6; 10 nucleotides agree with TRBD1. Germline V gene sequence: CDR1 MNHNY, CDR2 SVGAGI (reference sequence). The CDR3 length is 13 residues. Trimming cost V 6 bases and J 18 bases; bases outside gene matches: 11. This CDR3 reads CASSTGTGEFYHF. As DNA, the CDR3 is TGTGCCAGCAGCACCGGGACAGGGGAATTTTACCACTTT.

This clone appeared a few times. The chain uses TRBV7-2 and TRBJ1-5; the D is unclear. V lost 1 base to trimming and J lost 4 bases, with 5 bases between them. Germline lookup yields CDR1 SGHTA and CDR2 FQGNSA. CDR3 length: 13 residues. The DNA for the CDR3 is TGTGCCAGCAGCTTAGGGCAAAATCAGCCCCAGCATTTT. It yields the protein CASSLGQNQPQHF.

The gene calls are TRBV6-1 and TRBJ2-3; 9 bases align to TRBD1. The J segment lost 4 bases and the V segment lost 8 bases, leaving 4 bases of the junction unmatched. Germline CDR1 and CDR2: MNHNS and SASEGT. This CDR3 contains 13 residues. CDR3 DNA sequence: TGTGCCAGCGGGACAGGGAGGCCAGATACGCAGTATTTT. Its protein is CASGTGRPDTQYF.

The CDR3 nucleotides are TGTGCCAGCAGCCACCCCAGGGTTAGGGCAGATACGCAGTATTTT. Translation gives CASSHPRVRADTQYF. The chain links TRBV4-2 to TRBJ2-3; a possible D gene is TRBD1 (5 bases). Between the trimmed V and J ends, which lost 3 bases and 4 bases, there was a span of 14 bases. Germline CDR1 reads LGHNA; CDR2 reads YNFKEQ. The CDR3 runs to 15 residues.

This clone was counted a single time. The J gene is TRBJ1-1, the V gene TRBV20-1; D is unresolved. CDR3 length: 11 amino acids. Germline loops: CDR1 DFQATT, CDR2 SNEGSKA (reference sequence). Deletions cut 8 bases from V and 4 bases from J, with 11 bases between. CDR3 nucleotide sequence: TGCAGTATGGCCAACCCCACTGAAGCTTTCTTT. Translated, it gives CSMANPTEAFF.

This chain joins TRBV5-6 and TRBJ2-3; D is undetermined. CDR3 length equals 14 residues. The V gene lost 3 bases and the J gene lost 2 bases, with 10 bases spanning the gap. Per the germline V gene, CDR1 is SGHDT and CDR2 is YYEEEE. The CDR3 loop is CASSSGTLTDTQYF. The CDR3 DNA reads TGTGCCAGCAGCTCAGGTACCCTCACAGATACGCAGTATTTT. Together with reference TRBV5-6 and TRBJ2-3, the CDR3 gives the full variable domain: DAGVTQSPTHLIKTRGQQVTLRCSPKSGHDTVSWYQQALGQGPQFIFQYYEEEERQRGNFPDRFSGHQFPNYSSELNVNALLLGDSALYLCASSSGTLTDTQYFGPGTRLTVL.

V is TRBV6-6 and J is TRBJ1-4; maybe TRBD1 (5 bases). V dropped 5 bases and J dropped 5 bases, with 12 bases sitting between them. This CDR3 is built from 14 residues. From germline, CDR1 is MNHNY and CDR2 SVGAGI (reference sequence). CDR3 sequence: CASSPTGPNEKLFF. CDR3 in DNA: TGTGCCAGCAGTCCTACAGGACCCAATGAAAAACTGTTTTTT.

This clone was counted between two and nine times. This chain joins TRBV12-2 and TRBJ2-7; the table gives TRBD2 as D, unverified against the DNA. TRBV12-2 is a recognized pseudogene. The CDR3 runs to 12 residues. CDR3 protein: CASHPRGAEQYF. The CDR3 nucleotides are TGTGCAAGTCACCCTCGGGGGGCGGAGCAGTACTTC.

This sequence joins TRBV19 and TRBJ1-1; D not certain. V was pared by 3 bases and J by 0 bases, with 14 bases between. Germline CDR1 LNHDA, CDR2 SQIVND (reference sequence). The length of the CDR3 is 16 residues. CDR3 in amino acids: CASSILSPGLNTEAFF. The DNA of the CDR3 is TGTGCCAGTAGTATCCTTTCGCCAGGCCTGAACACTGAAGCTTTCTTT. Variable domain in full (rest from reference TRBV19 and TRBJ1-1): DGGITQSPKYLFRKEGQNVTLSCEQNLNHDAMYWYRQDPGQGLRLIYYSQIVNDFQKGDIAEGYSVSREKKESFPLTVTSAQKNPTAFYLCASSILSPGLNTEAFFGQGTRLTVV.

This chain connects TRBV15 to TRBJ1-2; D is unclear. The V end was cut by 0 bases, the J end by 8 bases, with 10 bases between. The CDR3 runs 13 residues. Germline V gene sequence: CDR1 LNHNV, CDR2 YYDKDF (reference sequence). The CDR3 is CATSREAGKGYTF. For the CDR3, the DNA is TGTGCCACCAGCAGAGAGGCCGGGAAGGGCTACACCTTC.

The rearrangement uses TRBV2 and TRBJ1-2; D is unresolved. CDR3 length: 16 residues. Looked up from germline, CDR1 is SNHLY and CDR2 is FYNNEI. The V and J ends lost 1 base and 4 bases respectively, with 16 bases between them. CDR3 sequence reads: CASSEDGVRVSYGYTF. The CDR3 bases are TGTGCCAGCAGTGAAGACGGGGTGAGGGTTAGCTATGGCTACACCTTC.

The V gene is TRBV14, the J gene TRBJ2-7; 9 positions match TRBD1. Unmatched junction bases numbered 6, after V lost 3 bases and J lost 3 bases. CDR3 length: 15 residues. Germline V gives CDR1 SGHDN, CDR2 FVKESK. The DNA of the CDR3 is TGTGCCAGCAGCCAGACAGGGGGTCGCTTCTACGAGCAGTACTTC. It yields the protein CASSQTGGRFYEQYF.

This chain connects TRBV27 to TRBJ1-5; no clear D gene. The germline V gene encodes CDR1 MNHEY and CDR2 SMNVEV (reference sequence). The length of the CDR3 is 15 residues. Trimming shortened V by 6 bases and J by 2 bases, and 14 bases separated the two germline ends. CDR3: CASRRAGLGNQPQHF. CDR3 in DNA: TGTGCCAGCAGGAGGGCAGGATTGGGCAATCAGCCCCAGCATTTT.

The V call is TRBV29-1, the J call TRBJ1-1; D is uncertain. V dropped 4 bases and J dropped 6 bases, with 18 bases sitting between them. The CDR3 consists of 14 residues. CDR1 and CDR2 from the germline V gene are SQVTM and ANQGSEA. The CDR3 bases are TGCAGCGTTGTTCCTTTGTCCGGAGAGGCTGAAGCTTTCTTT. It is translated as CSVVPLSGEAEAFF.

The chain couples TRBV5-1 to TRBJ2-4, with TRBD1 matching 7 bases. The trim removed 0 bases at V and 0 bases at J, leaving 6 bases unmatched. Germline V gives CDR1 SGHRS, CDR2 YFSETQ. The CDR3 sequence is 17 residues long. The DNA for the CDR3 is TGCGCCAGCAGCTTGGTTTACAGGGGTATAGCCAAAAACATTCAGTACTTC. It translates to CASSLVYRGIAKNIQYF.